A single sample is the source of the 26 T cell receptor beta chains below, sequenced in a study of T cells in Graves' hyperthyroidism and ophthalmopathy. Amplified TCR beta CDR3 regions came from RNA transcripts. The primer set for the first-round RT-PCR of the TCR CDR3 was HTBI. TCRdb re-called the multiplex PCR reads with MiXCR, one entry per CDR3 protein. This table has 250,000 to 300,000 distinct CDR3 sequences, 13% to 15% appearing once. The material sequenced was blood. These receptors came from a woman aged 40 to 50 with Graves' hyperthyroidism that later progressed to Graves' ophthalmopathy.

The chain is built from TRBV7-3 and TRBJ2-7; TRBD2 agrees at 15 bases. V trimming: 6 bases; J trimming: 6 bases; junction bases outside the gene matches: 3. The CDR3 covers 14 residues. CDR1 is SGHTA, CDR2 FQGTGA, per germline. The CDR3 is CASRGLAGGAEQYF. Written as DNA, the CDR3 is TGTGCCAGCAGGGGACTAGCGGGGGGAGCCGAGCAGTACTTC.

The genes are TRBV20-1 and TRBJ2-7, with D possibly being TRBD2 (5 bases). Trimming took 5 bases from V and 0 from J, leaving 11 bases between them. Germline V gives CDR1 DFQATT, CDR2 SNEGSKA (reference sequence). This CDR3 is built from 13 residues. CDR3 region: CSAEDFNSYEQYF. In DNA form, the CDR3 reads TGCAGTGCTGAGGACTTTAACTCCTACGAGCAGTACTTC.

The chain is built from TRBV20-1 and TRBJ2-7; 9 bases are shared with TRBD2. The V and J ends lost 5 bases and 6 bases, in that order; junction bases with no gene match: 11. Germline CDR1 and CDR2: DFQATT and SNEGSKA (reference sequence). The CDR3 is 14 amino acids. CDR3 coding DNA: TGCAGTGCTGAAACACCGGGACTAGCATCCGAGCAGTACTTC. Its translation is CSAETPGLASEQYF.

This clonotype showed up just a few times. Being one base from a much bigger clone, this may be a read error. The chain has TRBV19 and TRBJ1-1; weak D call: TRBD1 (5 bases). Germline CDR1 reads LNHDA; CDR2 reads SQIVND (reference sequence). The CDR3 spans 15 residues. V lost 8 bases to trimming and J lost 2 bases, with 18 bases between them. CDR3 sequence: CASGPGGVGNTEAFF. The CDR3 bases are TGTGCCAGTGGGCCGGGGGGAGTCGGCAACACTGAAGCTTTCTTT.

This chain uses TRBV5-1 with TRBJ2-7; D not resolved. This CDR3 is built from 13 residues. The V and J ends lost 5 bases and 7 bases respectively, with 16 bases between them. Germline values: CDR1 SGHRS, CDR2 YFSETQ. CDR3 coding DNA: TGCGCCAGCAGACTTGGTCCTACTGAAGAGCAGTACTTC. Encoded protein: CASRLGPTEEQYF.

There are many counts of this clonotype. The rearrangement uses TRBV5-5 and TRBJ2-7; 7 bases fit TRBD1. V lost 3 bases and J lost 3; bases outside the gene matches: 9. Looked up from germline, CDR1 is SGHKS and CDR2 is YYEKEE (reference sequence). The CDR3 covers 15 residues. As DNA, the CDR3 is TGTGCCAGCAGCTGGGCAAGGGGACAGAACTACGAGCAGTACTTC. Translating it yields CASSWARGQNYEQYF.

In its sample, this clonotype was seen many times. This chain uses TRBV12-3 or TRBV12-4 with TRBJ2-1; D possibly corresponds to TRBD2 (5 bases). This CDR3 spans 13 amino acids. Deletions cut 7 bases from V and 1 base from J, with 8 bases between. Here the CDR3 DNA reads TGTGCCAGCAACACGGGGTCCTACAATGAGCAGTTCTTC. The encoded protein is CASNTGSYNEQFF.

This clonotype was found many times. This rearrangement joins TRBV10-3 to TRBJ2-1, with D perhaps matching TRBD1 or TRBD2 (5 bases each). Germline-derived CDR1 and CDR2 are ENHRY and SYGVKD. Trimming left V 6 bases short and J 5 bases short, with 17 bases between. The CDR3 has 15 residues. The CDR3 sequence is CAISSSGTDHNEQFF. The CDR3 DNA reads as TGTGCCATCAGCTCTTCCGGGACGGATCACAATGAGCAGTTCTTC.

This chain joins TRBV5-1 and TRBJ2-7; TRBD2 matches 14 bases. Per germline, CDR1 SGHRS and CDR2 YFSETQ. Trimming cost V 4 bases and J 7 bases; bases outside gene matches: 4. CDR3 length: 14 amino acids. CDR3 bases: TGCGCCAGCAGCAATCGGACTAGCGGGAGGGAGCAGTACTTC. Its translation is CASSNRTSGREQYF.

This clonotype came up many times. V and J are TRBV12-3 or TRBV12-4 and TRBJ1-5; D uncertain. This CDR3 is 15 amino acids long. V was trimmed by 1 base and J by 2 bases, leaving 9 bases between them. The CDR3 is CASSLVSGGNQPQHF. The CDR3 coding sequence is TGTGCCAGCAGTTTAGTTTCCGGGGGCAATCAGCCCCAGCATTTT.

The chain employs TRBV28 and TRBJ1-2; D unclear. V dropped 3 bases and J dropped 6 bases, with 8 bases sitting between them. This CDR3 region has 12 residues. Germline assignment: CDR1 MDHEN and CDR2 SYDVKM. This CDR3 is CASSLQANGYTF. CDR3 nucleotide sequence: TGTGCCAGCAGTTTGCAAGCGAATGGCTACACCTTC.

This clonotype has a count of ten or more. The V call is TRBV28, the J call TRBJ2-7; 14 bases are a match to TRBD2. V shed 5 bases, J shed 5 bases, and the junction held 5 bases outside the gene matches. Germline CDR1 and CDR2: MDHEN and SYDVKM. The CDR3 loop spans 15 amino acids. In DNA, the CDR3 is TGTGCCAGCAGTGTGGGACTAGCGGGAGAGGACGAGCAGTACTTC. Translating it yields CASSVGLAGEDEQYF. The full variable domain, with the rest looked up from reference TRBV28 and TRBJ2-7, is DVKVTQSSRYLVKRTGEKVFLECVQDMDHENMFWYRQDPGLGLRLIYFSYDVKMKEKGDIPEGYSVSREKKERFSLILESASTNQTSMYLCASSVGLAGEDEQYFGPGTRLTVT.

Regarding this clonotype: It may be a read error: a sequence one base away is much more abundant. This CDR3 is CASSLDLRRGSHNGQFF. CDR3 sequence (DNA): TGTGCCAGCAGCTTAGATCTACGAAGAGGGAGTCACAATGGGCAGTTCTTC. V gene TRBV11-2 combines with J gene TRBJ2-1, with D tentatively TRBD2 (5 bases). The CDR3 extends over 17 amino acids. Germline CDR1 SGHAT, CDR2 FQNNGV.

The chain has TRBV10-3 and TRBJ2-5, with 11 nucleotides matching TRBD2. V shed 8 bases and J 3 bases; nucleotides not matched to a gene: 5. Germline assignment: CDR1 ENHRY and CDR2 SYGVKD. This CDR3 has 14 residues. The CDR3 loop is CAISQLAGEETQYF. CDR3 nucleotide sequence: TGTGCCATCTCCCAACTAGCGGGAGAAGAGACCCAGTACTTC.

The chain has TRBV19 and TRBJ2-2; D perhaps matches TRBD1 (7 bases). Trimming left V 6 bases short and J 2 bases short, with 16 bases between. Germline CDR1 is LNHDA and CDR2 is SQIVND (reference sequence). There are 16 residues in the CDR3. The CDR3 nucleotides are TGTGCCAGTAGACCGCGGGGACAGATAAACACCGGGGAGCTGTTTTTT. This encodes CASRPRGQINTGELFF.

CDR3 residues: CASSPGQAYGYTF. As DNA, the CDR3 is TGTGCCAGCAGCCCTGGACAGGCCTATGGCTACACCTTC. The chain employs TRBV9 and TRBJ1-2; 7 bases match TRBD1. CDR1 SGDLS and CDR2 YYNGEE come from the germline V gene. The length of the CDR3 is 13 residues. Germline trimming cut 4 bases from V and 4 bases from J; bases unmatched to any gene: 4.

Ten or more counts support this clonotype. V gene TRBV25-1 combines with J gene TRBJ1-5, with D perhaps TRBD1 (6 bases). Between the trimmed V and J ends, which lost 3 bases and 4 bases, there was a span of 13 bases. The length of the CDR3 is 15 residues. Germline-derived CDR1 and CDR2 are MGHDK and SYGVNS. CDR3 loop: CASSDSQGINQPQHF. The CDR3 region has the DNA TGTGCCAGCAGTGATTCCCAGGGGATTAATCAGCCCCAGCATTTT.

This clonotype occurred many times. The rearrangement links TRBV6-4 to TRBJ2-3, with 10 bases fitting TRBD1. V dropped 3 bases and J dropped 4; count of bases not matched to a gene: 7. Germline-derived CDR1 and CDR2 are MRHNA and SNTAGT. The CDR3 runs 16 residues. CDR3: CASSETTGGMPDTQYF. The CDR3 bases are TGTGCCAGCAGTGAGACGACAGGGGGCATGCCAGATACGCAGTATTTT.

This clonotype was recorded many times. This chain links TRBV3-1 with TRBJ2-1; D remains ambiguous. The CDR3 loop spans 14 amino acids. Trimming shortened V by 4 bases and J by 4 bases, and 11 bases separated the two germline ends. The germline CDR1 and CDR2 sequences are LGHDT and YNNKEL (reference sequence). The CDR3 is CASSPSFMYNEQFF. The CDR3 DNA reads as TGTGCCAGCAGCCCTTCTTTTATGTACAATGAGCAGTTCTTC.

This clonotype was detected many times. The rearrangement links TRBV10-3 to TRBJ2-7; TRBD2 matches 12 bases. V lost 6 bases, J lost 2 bases, and 2 bases stayed unmatched. The CDR3 contains 14 residues. Per the germline V gene, CDR1 is ENHRY and CDR2 is SYGVKD. The CDR3 sequence: CAISRLAGAYEQYF. The CDR3, as DNA: TGTGCCATCAGCAGACTAGCGGGAGCCTACGAGCAGTACTTC.

This clonotype was observed at least ten times. The chain joins TRBV11-2 to TRBJ1-3; maybe TRBD1 (5 bases). The V end was cut by 2 bases, the J end by 0 bases, with 17 bases between. Germline CDR1 reads SGHAT; CDR2 reads FQNNGV. CDR3 length equals 18 residues. This CDR3 is CASSLKSSGRASGNTIYF. CDR3 DNA sequence: TGTGCCAGCAGCTTAAAGTCCTCAGGCAGGGCCTCTGGAAACACCATATATTTT.

This clonotype showed up many times. This chain uses TRBV28 with TRBJ2-3, with D perhaps matching TRBD2 (6 bases). The CDR3 is 12 amino acids. V gave up 8 bases and J gave up 7 bases, with 13 bases separating them. Germline V gene data show CDR1 as MDHEN and CDR2 as SYDVKM. CDR3 region: CASHGGLHTQYF. CDR3 DNA: TGTGCCAGCCATGGGGGGTTACATACGCAGTATTTT.

A few counts support this clonotype. J is TRBJ2-6 and V is TRBV6-2 or TRBV6-3, with D perhaps matching TRBD1 (6 bases). The germline V gene encodes CDR1 MNHEY and CDR2 SVGEGT. The germline V and J ends were trimmed by 8 bases and 1 base, with 12 bases remaining between them. The CDR3 is made up of 15 amino acids. This CDR3 reads CASCPRGSGANVLTF. The CDR3 region has the DNA TGTGCCAGCTGCCCTAGGGGGTCTGGGGCCAACGTCCTGACTTTC.

This clonotype was counted many times. This chain joins TRBV30 and TRBJ2-2; no clear D gene. The V gene lost 0 bases and the J gene lost 2 bases, with 7 bases spanning the gap. Germline CDR1 reads GTSNPN; CDR2 reads SVGIG (reference sequence). The CDR3 sequence is 14 residues long. CDR3 amino acids: CAWSVEPNTGELFF. The CDR3 bases are TGTGCCTGGAGTGTTGAACCTAACACCGGGGAGCTGTTTTTT.

This clonotype appeared many times. The chain joins TRBV2 to TRBJ2-7, with no clear D. V was trimmed by 8 bases and J by 3 bases, leaving 8 bases between them. The germline CDR1 and CDR2 sequences are SNHLY and FYNNEI. The CDR3 covers 11 residues. The CDR3 reads CASGSNYEQYF. Here the CDR3 DNA reads TGTGCCAGCGGCAGCAACTACGAGCAGTACTTC.

With regard to this clonotype: A read error is possible here, since a much larger clone lies one base away. The CDR3 end shows no conserved phenylalanine or tryptophan, and so a read error is likely. CDR3 loop: CASRPQDSSHSTDTQYS. The CDR3 DNA reads TGTGCCAGCAGGCCCCAAGACAGCTCACATAGCACAGATACGCAGTATTCT. This chain links TRBV2 with TRBJ2-3, with D perhaps matching TRBD1 (5 bases). Looked up from germline, CDR1 is SNHLY and CDR2 is FYNNEI. CDR3 length equals 17 residues. The V and J ends lost 6 bases and 0 bases respectively, with 19 bases between them.